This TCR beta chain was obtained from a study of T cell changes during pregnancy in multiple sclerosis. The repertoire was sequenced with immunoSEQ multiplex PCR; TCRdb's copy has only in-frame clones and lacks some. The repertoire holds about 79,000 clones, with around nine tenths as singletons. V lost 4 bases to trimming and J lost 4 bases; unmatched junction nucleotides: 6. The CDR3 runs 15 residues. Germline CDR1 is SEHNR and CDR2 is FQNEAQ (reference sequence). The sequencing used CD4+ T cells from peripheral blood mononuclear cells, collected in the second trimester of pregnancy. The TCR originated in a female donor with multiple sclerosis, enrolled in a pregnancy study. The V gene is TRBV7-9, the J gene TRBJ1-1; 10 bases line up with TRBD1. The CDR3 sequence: CASSSDRGPSTEAFF. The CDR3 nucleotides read TGTGCCAGCAGCTCTGACAGGGGGCCCAGCACTGAAGCTTTCTTT.